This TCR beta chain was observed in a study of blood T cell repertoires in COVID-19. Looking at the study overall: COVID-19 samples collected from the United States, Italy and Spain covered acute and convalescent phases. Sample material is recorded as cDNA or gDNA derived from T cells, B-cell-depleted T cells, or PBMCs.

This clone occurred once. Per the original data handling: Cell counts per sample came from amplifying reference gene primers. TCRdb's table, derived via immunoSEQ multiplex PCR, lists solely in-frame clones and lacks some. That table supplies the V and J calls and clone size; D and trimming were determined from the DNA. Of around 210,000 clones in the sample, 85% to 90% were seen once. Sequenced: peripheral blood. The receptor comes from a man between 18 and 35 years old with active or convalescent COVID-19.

The CDR3 region is CASSIQTAITDTQYF. The CDR3 region has the DNA TGTGCCAGTAGTATACAGACAGCAATCACAGATACGCAGTATTTT. The genes are TRBV19 and TRBJ2-3, with a weak D call TRBD1 (5 bases). Per germline, CDR1 LNHDA and CDR2 SQIVND (reference sequence). There are 15 residues in the CDR3. Trimming shortened V by 2 bases and J by 2 bases, and 11 bases separated the two germline ends.